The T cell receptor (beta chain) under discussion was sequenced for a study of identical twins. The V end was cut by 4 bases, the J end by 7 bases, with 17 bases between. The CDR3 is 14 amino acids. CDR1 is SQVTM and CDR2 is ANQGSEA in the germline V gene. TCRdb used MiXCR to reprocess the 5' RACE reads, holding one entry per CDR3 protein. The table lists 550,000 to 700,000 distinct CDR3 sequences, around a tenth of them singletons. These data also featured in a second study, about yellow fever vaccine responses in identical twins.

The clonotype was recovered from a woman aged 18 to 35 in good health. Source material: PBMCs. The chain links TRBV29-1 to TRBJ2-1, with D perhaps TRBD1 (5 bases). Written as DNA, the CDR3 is TGCAGCGTTGGTCTGAGACTCAGGGTGAATGAGCAGTTCTTC. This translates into CSVGLRLRVNEQFF.